One and the same sample provided the 5 T cell receptor beta chains below, sequenced in a study of T cells in Graves' hyperthyroidism and ophthalmopathy. The investigators amplified TCR beta CDR3 regions from RNA transcripts. First-round RT-PCR with HTBI primers amplified the TCR CDR3 region. TCRdb processed the multiplex PCR reads anew with MiXCR; each CDR3 protein has one entry. This sample yields over 650,000 distinct CDR3 sequences, of which less than 20% are seen a single time; around 7.7% belongs to the top ten. Material: blood. The receptors stem from a man aged 18 to 29 with Graves' hyperthyroidism.

This clonotype has at least ten counts. The chain links TRBV2 to TRBJ2-1, with 13 positions matching TRBD2. There are 15 residues in the CDR3. V shed 3 bases, J shed 8 bases, and the junction held 4 bases outside the gene matches. The germline gives CDR1 SNHLY, CDR2 FYNNEI. CDR3 amino acids: CASSDKGLAGYEQFF. For the CDR3, the DNA is TGTGCCAGCAGTGATAAGGGACTAGCGGGGTATGAGCAGTTCTTC. Full variable domain (rest looked up from reference TRBV2 and TRBJ2-1): EPEVTQTPSHQVTQMGQEVILRCVPISNHLYFYWYRQILGQKVEFLVSFYNNEISEKSEIFDDQFSVERPDGSNFTLKIRSTKLEDSAMYFCASSDKGLAGYEQFFGPGTRLTVL.

Comments on this clonotype: A clone one base away is much larger, so this may be a read error. This sequence joins TRBV11-2 and TRBJ1-6; no clear D gene. The ends were cut back, 8 bases at V and 10 bases at J, with 18 bases in the middle. The length of the CDR3 is 14 residues. Germline lookup yields CDR1 SGHAT and CDR2 FQNNGV. CDR3 protein: CASSPVGRLSPLHF. The CDR3 DNA is TGTGCCAGCTCTCCTGTAGGGCGGTTGTCACCCCTCCACTTT.

Many counts were recorded for this clonotype. The chain joins TRBV5-1 to TRBJ1-1, with D maybe TRBD1 (6 bases). Germline loops: CDR1 SGHRS, CDR2 YFSETQ. The length of the CDR3 is 15 residues. The V and J ends lost 4 bases and 7 bases respectively, with 20 bases between them. CDR3 protein: CASSPKGRGLDEAFF. The CDR3 bases are TGCGCCAGCAGCCCTAAGGGACGGGGGCTGGATGAAGCTTTCTTT.

This clonotype was seen many times. The rearrangement joins TRBV6-2 or TRBV6-3 to TRBJ2-7; TRBD1 aligns across 7 bases. Looked up from germline, CDR1 is MNHEY and CDR2 is SVGEGT. This CDR3 is built from 15 residues. J lost 3 bases, V lost 5 bases, and 10 bases had no gene match. CDR3 in amino acids: CASSPIARGLYEQYF. Here the CDR3 DNA reads TGTGCCAGCAGTCCCATAGCGAGGGGGCTCTACGAGCAGTACTTC.

This clonotype was detected ten times or more. The chain employs TRBV11-1 and TRBJ2-7, with TRBD2 identical over 8 bases. Germline V gene sequence: CDR1 SGHAT, CDR2 FQDESV (reference sequence). The CDR3 consists of 15 residues. Trimming removed 3 bases from V and 5 bases from J; junction bases left unmatched: 9. CDR3 protein: CASSLKTGGPHEQYF. The CDR3 nucleotides read TGTGCCAGCAGCTTGAAGACGGGAGGGCCCCACGAGCAGTACTTC.